This TCR beta chain was identified during a study of type 1 and type 2 diabetes patients. Study-wide context: T cells were magnetically sorted from PBMCs as CD4+ or CD8+ subsets.

Study-level points and caveats: Unmatched age and gender across groups might bias interpretation. V and J gene usage correlated at approximately 0.97 between type 2 diabetes and control samples.

Genomic DNA was the PCR template. A primer set of 30 forward and 13 reverse primers amplified the CDR3. TCRdb called the multiplex PCR reads again in MiXCR, with one record for every CDR3 protein. Of 270,000 or so distinct CDR3 sequences in the sample, 45% to 60% were seen once. Germline loops: CDR1 ENHRY, CDR2 SYGVKD. Deletions cut 10 bases from V and 3 bases from J, with 14 bases between. CDR3 length: 13 amino acids. This clonotype appeared once. Its antigen remains unidentified. Source material: peripheral blood mononuclear cells (PBMCs). This TCR was recovered from a man younger than 35 with type 2 diabetes. J is TRBJ2-3 and V is TRBV10-3; TRBD2 might be the D (5 bases). The CDR3 protein is CASTVPGTDTQYF. CDR3 bases: TGTGCCAGCACAGTACCGGGGACAGATACGCAGTATTTT.